This entry lists 15 T cell receptor beta chains sequenced from one sample in a study of Ad26.COV2.S vaccination and SARS-CoV-2 variants. Treatment denoted: around 19 received Ad26.COV2.S at low or high dose, single or two shots; about 5 received placebo; per-sample allocation not given. At day 63 after the first vaccine or placebo injection, samples were drawn. Using immunoSEQ multiplex PCR, the repertoire was profiled, and TCRdb retains in-frame clones only, with some absent. The sample lists under 550,000 clones; more than 80% were seen once. The sequencing used peripheral blood, collected in a trial of Ad26.COV2.S vaccine versus placebo. The receptors were gathered from a person aged 18 to 59 who received the Ad26.COV2.S COVID-19 vaccine or a placebo.

The chain joins TRBV19 to TRBJ2-5, with 8 nucleotides matching TRBD1. V was pared by 4 bases and J by 5 bases, with 6 bases of the junction left unmatched. The CDR3 contains 14 residues. Germline V gene data show CDR1 as LNHDA and CDR2 as SQIVND (reference sequence). This chain's CDR3 is CASSKDRVDETQYF. CDR3 in DNA: TGTGCCAGTAGTAAGGACAGGGTGGATGAGACCCAGTACTTC.

The V gene is TRBV11-3, the J gene TRBJ2-1; 9 nucleotides agree with TRBD2. The trim removed 4 bases at V and 7 bases at J, leaving 11 bases unmatched. The CDR3 has 16 amino acids. In germline, CDR1 is SGHNT, CDR2 YENEEA. CDR3 sequence: CASSYGGLAGRNEQFF. In nucleotides, the CDR3 is TGTGCCAGCAGCTACGGCGGGCTAGCGGGAAGGAATGAGCAGTTCTTC.

This clone was counted between two and nine times. The CDR3 DNA reads as TGTGCCAGCAGCATTCGGGGGAATCAGCCCCAGCATTTT. Protein: CASSIRGNQPQHF. V gene TRBV7-2 combines with J gene TRBJ1-5; possible D gene TRBD1, 5 bases. Germline CDR1 and CDR2: SGHTA and FQGNSA. The CDR3 is 13 residues long. V lost 5 bases and J 4 bases, leaving 9 bases between the germline ends.

The rearrangement uses TRBV4-3 and TRBJ1-1; D call uncertain. Germline values: CDR1 LGHNA, CDR2 YSLEER. V was shortened by 0 bases and J by 1 base, with 6 bases between the two germline ends. This CDR3 has 14 residues. This chain's CDR3 is CASSQDLRNTEAFF. In DNA form, the CDR3 reads TGCGCCAGCAGCCAAGATTTGAGGAACACTGAAGCTTTCTTT.

The chain carries TRBV5-1 and TRBJ2-3, with 10 bases fitting TRBD1. The CDR3 length is 16 residues. Germline CDR1 is SGHRS and CDR2 is YFSETQ. V was clipped by 4 bases and J by 2 bases; unmatched bases: 7. This chain's CDR3 is CASSVDRGQSTDTQYF. Here the CDR3 DNA reads TGCGCCAGCAGCGTAGACAGGGGGCAATCCACAGATACGCAGTATTTT.

The chain is built from TRBV9 and TRBJ2-7, with D uncertain. Germline V gene sequence: CDR1 SGDLS, CDR2 YYNGEE. This CDR3 region has 14 residues. The V end was cut by 0 bases, the J end by 5 bases, with 12 bases between. Written as DNA, the CDR3 is TGTGCCAGCAGCGTAGCTGGCCACTCGGACGAGCAGTACTTC. It translates to CASSVAGHSDEQYF.

The chain carries TRBV18 and TRBJ2-4, with 9 bases that match TRBD1. V lost 4 bases to trimming and J lost 1 base; unmatched junction nucleotides: 2. The CDR3 extends over 15 amino acids. The germline CDR1 and CDR2 sequences are KGHSH and LQKENI. In DNA form, the CDR3 reads TGTGCCAGCTCACTAGGGACAGGGGCCAAAAACATTCAGTACTTC. Translated: CASSLGTGAKNIQYF.

This clone was found once. The chain recombines TRBV10-3 with TRBJ1-2; maybe TRBD1 (5 bases). Trimming left V 8 bases short and J 8 bases short, with 18 bases between. CDR1 and CDR2 (germline): ENHRY, SYGVKD. The CDR3 has 13 residues. CDR3 DNA: TGTGCCATCTGGGAAGGGCAGGGAGACGGCTACACCTTC. Residues: CAIWEGQGDGYTF.

Turning to this clone: Other DNA sequences in the same sample also yield this CDR3. The CDR3 DNA reads as TGTGCCAGCAGCTTAGCGGGGGTCCAAGAGACCCAGTACTTC. The encoded protein is CASSLAGVQETQYF. The chain joins TRBV7-9 to TRBJ2-5; D is perhaps TRBD1 or TRBD2 (5 bases each). Trimming removed 0 bases from V and 1 base from J, with 6 bases in between. Germline V lookup: CDR1 SEHNR, CDR2 FQNEAQ (reference sequence). The CDR3 length is 14 residues.

This chain joins TRBV18 and TRBJ1-2; 8 bases match TRBD1. Germline lookup yields CDR1 KGHSH and CDR2 LQKENI. This CDR3 contains 14 residues. V lost 2 bases, J lost 12 bases, and 11 bases stayed unmatched. DNA of the CDR3: TGTGCCAGCTCACCAAGCCTCATGGACAGGGTGGACACCTTC. Residues: CASSPSLMDRVDTF.

The V gene is TRBV27, the J gene TRBJ2-7; D unclear. Germline values: CDR1 MNHEY, CDR2 SMNVEV (reference sequence). V lost 3 bases and J lost 1, with 10 bases in between. This CDR3 has 14 amino acids. CDR3 sequence: CASSFSDPSYEQYF. The CDR3 DNA follows: TGTGCCAGCAGTTTTTCGGACCCATCCTACGAGCAGTACTTC.

The J gene is TRBJ2-7, the V gene TRBV6-6, with D perhaps TRBD1 (8 bases). V lost 2 bases and J lost 7, with 18 bases in between. CDR3 length: 15 residues. Germline CDR1 and CDR2: MNHNY and SVGAGI (reference sequence). As DNA, the CDR3 is TGTGCCAGCAGTTACAGCGGGACAGGCTCCCATGAGCAGTACTTC. This gives the protein CASSYSGTGSHEQYF.

About this clone itself: The germline gene is not matched at one end of the junction; a read error may be the cause. This chain links TRBV30 with TRBJ1-3, with unresolved D. The CDR3 runs 11 residues. The germline CDR1 and CDR2 sequences are GTSNPN and SVGIG (reference sequence). CDR3 amino acids: CAWSVNTARNF. Written as DNA, the CDR3 is TGTGCCTGGAGTGTAAACACCGCGAGAAATTTT.

The rearrangement uses TRBV30 and TRBJ2-1; 14 bases match TRBD2. The CDR3 is made up of 18 amino acids. Trimming at V came to 5 bases and at J to 1 base, leaving 10 bases not matched to a gene. Germline CDR1 reads GTSNPN; CDR2 reads SVGIG (reference sequence). The CDR3: CAWAAGTSGRISYNEQFF. The CDR3 coding sequence is TGTGCCTGGGCAGCCGGGACTAGCGGGAGAATTTCCTACAATGAGCAGTTCTTC.

Written as DNA, the CDR3 is TGTGCCAGCGCCGTTGGAGGGCCGGATGGGGAGCTGTTTTTT. Encoded protein: CASAVGGPDGELFF. V and J are TRBV27 and TRBJ2-2, with TRBD2 as a possible D gene (6 bases). V dropped 8 bases and J dropped 8 bases, with 18 bases sitting between them. This CDR3 contains 14 residues. Germline values: CDR1 MNHEY, CDR2 SMNVEV (reference sequence).